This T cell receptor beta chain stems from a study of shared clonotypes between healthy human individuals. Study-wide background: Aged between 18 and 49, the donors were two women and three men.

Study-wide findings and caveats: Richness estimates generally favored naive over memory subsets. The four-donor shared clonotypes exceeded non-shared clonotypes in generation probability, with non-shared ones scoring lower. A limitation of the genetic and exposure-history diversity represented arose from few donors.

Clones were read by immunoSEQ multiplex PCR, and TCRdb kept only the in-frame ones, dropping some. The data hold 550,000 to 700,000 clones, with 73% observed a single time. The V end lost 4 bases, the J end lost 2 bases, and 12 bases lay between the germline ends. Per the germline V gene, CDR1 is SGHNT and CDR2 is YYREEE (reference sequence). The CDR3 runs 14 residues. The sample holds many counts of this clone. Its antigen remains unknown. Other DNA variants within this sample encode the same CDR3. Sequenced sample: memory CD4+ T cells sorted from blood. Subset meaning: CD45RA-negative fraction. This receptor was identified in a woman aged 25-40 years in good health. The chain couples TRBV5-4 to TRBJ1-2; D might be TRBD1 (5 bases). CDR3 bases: TGTGCCAGCAGCCTCGGGGGGTCCAACTATGGCTACACCTTC. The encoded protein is CASSLGGSNYGYTF. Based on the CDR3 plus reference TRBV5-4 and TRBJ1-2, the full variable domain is ETGVTQSPTHLIKTRGQQVTLRCSSQSGHNTVSWYQQALGQGPQFIFQYYREEENGRGNFPPRFSGLQFPNYSSELNVNALELDDSALYLCASSLGGSNYGYTFGSGTRLTVV.